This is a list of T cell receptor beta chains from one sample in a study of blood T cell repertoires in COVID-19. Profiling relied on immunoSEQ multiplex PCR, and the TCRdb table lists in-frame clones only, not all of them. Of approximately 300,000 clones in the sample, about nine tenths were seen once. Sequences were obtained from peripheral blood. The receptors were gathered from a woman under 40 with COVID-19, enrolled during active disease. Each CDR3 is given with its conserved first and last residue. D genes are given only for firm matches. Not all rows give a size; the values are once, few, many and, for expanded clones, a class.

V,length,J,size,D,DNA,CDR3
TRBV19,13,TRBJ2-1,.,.,TGTGCCAGTAGTACTGGGAGCAACAATGAGCAGTTCTTC,CASSTGSNNEQFF
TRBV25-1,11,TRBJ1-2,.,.,TGTGCCAGCAGTGAAGTTGCGGGCTACACCTTC,CASSEVAGYTF
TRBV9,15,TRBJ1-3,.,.,TGTGCCAGCAGCGCCCGGGGGGGGTCTGGAAACACCATATATTTT,CASSARGGSGNTIYF
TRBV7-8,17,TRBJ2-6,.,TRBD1,TGTGCCAGCAGCCGGGACAGGGCCGTCTCTGGGGCCAACGTCCTGACTTTC,CASSRDRAVSGANVLTF
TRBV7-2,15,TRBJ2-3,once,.,TGTGCCAGCAGCTTAGCGGGGGCCAGCACAGATACGCAGTATTTT,CASSLAGASTDTQYF
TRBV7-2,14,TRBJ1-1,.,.,TGTGCCAGCACCTCGGGGGGGGGACCAGGTGAAGCTTTCTTT,CASTSGGGPGEAFF
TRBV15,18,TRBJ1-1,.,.,TGTGCCACCAGCAGAGATTTAGGGATGGCAGGGGCGGACACTGAAGCTTTCTTT,CATSRDLGMAGADTEAFF
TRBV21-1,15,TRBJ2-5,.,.,TGTGCCAGCAGCAGCTCGGGGGAGAACCAAGAGACCCAGTACTTC,CASSSSGENQETQYF
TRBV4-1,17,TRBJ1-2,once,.,TGCGCCAGCAGCCAAAGTGTACTCCCCTTAGCCTCTCGTGGCTACACCTTC,CASSQSVLPLASRGYTF
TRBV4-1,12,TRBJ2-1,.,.,TGCGCCAGCAGCCAAGATCGCGATGAGCAGTTCTTC,CASSQDRDEQFF
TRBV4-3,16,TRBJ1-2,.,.,TGCGCCAGCAGCCAAGATCGATGGGAGATAGAGGATGGCTACACCTTC,CASSQDRWEIEDGYTF
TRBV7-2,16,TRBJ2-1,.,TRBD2,TGTGCCAGCAGCTTAGGACCTAGCGGAATCTACAATGAGCAGTTCTTC,CASSLGPSGIYNEQFF
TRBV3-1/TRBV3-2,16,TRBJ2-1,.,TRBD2,TGTGCCAGCAGCCAAGATCGGAGCGGGGGGGACAATGAGCAGTTCTTC,CASSQDRSGGDNEQFF
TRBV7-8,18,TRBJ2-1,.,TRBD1,TGTGCCAGCAGCGGCCGCCGTCGGACAGGGGGGAGGGACAATGAGCAGTTCTTC,CASSGRRRTGGRDNEQFF
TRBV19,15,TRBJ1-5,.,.,TGTGCCAGTAGTATGGCTAGGGGTTTCCGTCAGCCCCAGCATTTT,CASSMARGFRQPQHF
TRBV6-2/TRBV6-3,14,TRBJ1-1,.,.,TGTGCCAGCAGTTACTCACAGGTGAACACTGAAGCTTTCTTT,CASSYSQVNTEAFF
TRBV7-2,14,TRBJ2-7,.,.,TGTGCCAGCAGCTTAACCGGACTGGTGGCCGAGCAGTACTTC,CASSLTGLVAEQYF
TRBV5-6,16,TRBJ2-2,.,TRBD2,TGTGCCAGCAGCTTGGTAGCGGGGGGTCGCGCCGGGGAGCTGTTTTTT,CASSLVAGGRAGELFF
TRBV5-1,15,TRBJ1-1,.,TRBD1,TGCGCCAGCAGCTTGGAACAGGGGGAAGACACTGAAGCTTTCTTT,CASSLEQGEDTEAFF
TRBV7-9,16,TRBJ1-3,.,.,TGTGCCAGCAGCTTAAACTATGGACAAAGAATAAACACCATATATTTT,CASSLNYGQRINTIYF
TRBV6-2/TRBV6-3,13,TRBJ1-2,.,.,TGTGCCAGCAGTTACCCGGACAGCTATGGCTACACCTTC,CASSYPDSYGYTF
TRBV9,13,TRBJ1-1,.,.,TGTGCCAGCAGCCCCAGGGGGAACACTGAAGCTTTCTTT,CASSPRGNTEAFF
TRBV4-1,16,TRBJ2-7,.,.,TGCGCCAGCAGCCCCTGGACAGTTTCAAATAAGTACGAGCAGTACTTC,CASSPWTVSNKYEQYF
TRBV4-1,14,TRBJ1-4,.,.,TGCGCCAGCAGCCAGACAGGCCCTAATGAAAAACTGTTTTTT,CASSQTGPNEKLFF
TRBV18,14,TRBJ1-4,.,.,TGTGCCAGCTCTCTGACAGCATCTAATGAAAAACTGTTTTTT,CASSLTASNEKLFF
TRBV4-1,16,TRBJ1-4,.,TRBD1,TGCGCCAGCAGCCAAGGGAAGGGGGCTTCTAATGAAAAACTGTTTTTT,CASSQGKGASNEKLFF
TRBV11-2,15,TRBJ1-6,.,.,TGTGCCAGCAGCCTGAATGGGGGGGGTAATTCACCCCTCCACTTT,CASSLNGGGNSPLHF
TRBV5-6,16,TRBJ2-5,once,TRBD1,TGTGCCAGCAGCTTGAGACAGGGGTGGACGGGAGAGACCCAGTACTTC,CASSLRQGWTGETQYF
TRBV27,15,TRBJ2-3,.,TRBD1,TGTGCCAGCAGCCGGACAGGGGGCTTCTCAGATACGCAGTATTTT,CASSRTGGFSDTQYF
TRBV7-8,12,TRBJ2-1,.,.,TGTGCCAGCAGCCCTTTCCAGAATGAGCAGTTCTTC,CASSPFQNEQFF
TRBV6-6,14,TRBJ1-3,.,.,TGTGCCAGCAGTTCCCAGGGCTCTGGAAACACCATATATTTT,CASSSQGSGNTIYF
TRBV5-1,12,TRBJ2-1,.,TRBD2,TGCGCCAGCAGCTTCAGCGGGGGAGAGCAGTTCTTC,CASSFSGGEQFF
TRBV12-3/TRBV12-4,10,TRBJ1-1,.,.,TGTGCCAGCCAAAACACTGAAGCTTTCTTT,CASQNTEAFF
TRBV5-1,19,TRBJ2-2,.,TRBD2,TGCGCCAGCAGCTTGGCCCTGAGGGCTAGCGGGATGAACACCGGGGAGCTGTTTTTT,CASSLALRASGMNTGELFF
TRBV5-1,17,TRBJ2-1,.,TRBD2,TGCGCCAGCAGCGTGACCGGGGGGGCCCTCTTAATACAGGAGCAGTTCTTC,CASSVTGGALLIQEQFF
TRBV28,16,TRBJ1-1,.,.,TGTGCCAGCAGTCTAGGCTCAGGGACTATGAACACTGAAGCTTTCTTT,CASSLGSGTMNTEAFF
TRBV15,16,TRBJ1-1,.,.,TGTGCCACCAGCAGCCTCCTATCCCGCATGAACACTGAAGCTTTCTTT,CATSSLLSRMNTEAFF
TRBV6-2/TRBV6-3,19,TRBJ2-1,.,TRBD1,TGTGCCAGCAGCCCCCGTACGGGAACAGGGGGCGGTCGATACAATGAGCAGTTCTTC,CASSPRTGTGGGRYNEQFF
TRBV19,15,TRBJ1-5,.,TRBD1,TGTGCCAGTAGTATACAGGGGGCTAGCAATCAGCCCCAGCATTTT,CASSIQGASNQPQHF